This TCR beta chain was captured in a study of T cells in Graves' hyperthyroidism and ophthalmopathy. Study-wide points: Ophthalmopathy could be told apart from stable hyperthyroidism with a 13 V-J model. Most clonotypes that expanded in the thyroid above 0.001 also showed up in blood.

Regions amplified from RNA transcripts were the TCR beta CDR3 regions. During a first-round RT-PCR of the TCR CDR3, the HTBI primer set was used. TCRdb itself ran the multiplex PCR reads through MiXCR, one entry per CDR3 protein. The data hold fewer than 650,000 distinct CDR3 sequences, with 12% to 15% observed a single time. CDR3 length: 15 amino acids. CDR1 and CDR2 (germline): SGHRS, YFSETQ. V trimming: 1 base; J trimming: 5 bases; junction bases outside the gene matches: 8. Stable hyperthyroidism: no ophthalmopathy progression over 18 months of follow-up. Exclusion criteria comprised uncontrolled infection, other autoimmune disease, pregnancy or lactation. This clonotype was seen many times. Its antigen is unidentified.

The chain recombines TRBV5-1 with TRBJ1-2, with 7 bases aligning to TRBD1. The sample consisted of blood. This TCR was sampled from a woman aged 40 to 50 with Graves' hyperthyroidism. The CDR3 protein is CASSLTGAGIYGYTF. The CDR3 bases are TGCGCCAGCAGCTTGACAGGGGCAGGAATTTATGGCTACACCTTC.